Below, 7 T cell receptor beta chains from the same sample are listed, as sequenced in a study of vaccination and CD4 T cells after COVID-19. The Oncomine TCR Beta short-read assay sequenced DNA from cultured CD4+ T cells. Each CDR3 protein is one row after TCRdb ran MiXCR on the PCR reads. Of about 9,500 distinct CDR3 sequences in the sample, about 65% were seen once. Their antigens are not known. Treatment indicated: approximately 9-day PBMC culture with coronavirus spike peptide pools or control peptides (ViraFEST assay). Sample: CD4+ T cells from blood, cultured in vitro, taken before SARS-CoV-2 vaccination. The receptors derive from a human donor who had recovered from COVID-19.

The chain has TRBV10-3 and TRBJ1-5, with D tentatively TRBD1 (5 bases). CDR1 is ENHRY and CDR2 is SYGVKD in the germline V gene. The CDR3 is 14 residues long. V lost 6 bases and J 5 bases, leaving 14 bases between the germline ends. CDR3 region: CAISGGVSDQPQHF. In nucleotides, the CDR3 is TGTGCCATCAGCGGGGGGGTCAGCGATCAGCCCCAGCATTTT.

This clonotype is a singleton in its sample. The V call is TRBV6-2 or TRBV6-3, the J call TRBJ2-5, with 8 bases aligning to TRBD2. Trimming cost V 6 bases and J 4 bases; bases outside gene matches: 4. CDR3 size: 13 residues. CDR1 and CDR2 (germline): MNHEY, SVGEGT. The CDR3 reads CASRMTSVETQYF. CDR3 bases: TGTGCCAGCAGGATGACTAGCGTAGAGACCCAGTACTTC.

J is TRBJ2-1 and V is TRBV20-1, with D possibly TRBD2 on 6 matching bases. V was pared by 0 bases and J by 4 bases, with 7 bases between. This CDR3 is 13 amino acids long. Germline V CDR1 and CDR2: DFQATT, SNEGSKA (reference sequence). The CDR3 DNA reads as TGCAGTGCTAGAGAGACTAGGTACAATGAGCAGTTCTTC. Translating gives CSARETRYNEQFF.

The chain couples TRBV5-8 to TRBJ2-2, with D perhaps given as TRBD1 or TRBD2 (5 bases each). Germline-derived CDR1 and CDR2 are SGHTS and YDEGEE. With 1 base removed from V and 1 base from J, the gap between germline ends came to 8 bases. The length of the CDR3 is 15 residues. As DNA, the CDR3 is TGTGCCAGCAGCTTGACGGGGCGGAACACCGGGGAGCTGTTTTTT. It is translated as CASSLTGRNTGELFF.

The V gene is TRBV7-3, the J gene TRBJ2-2; TRBD2 agrees at 10 bases. The CDR3 is made up of 16 amino acids. Per the germline V gene, CDR1 is SGHTA and CDR2 is FQGTGA. J lost 4 bases, V lost 4 bases, and 6 bases had no gene match. For the CDR3, the DNA is TGTGCCAGCAGCTATAGGACTAGCGGCGGCACCGGGGAGCTGTTTTTT. Protein product: CASSYRTSGGTGELFF.

The chain couples TRBV6-1 to TRBJ2-7, with TRBD1 as a possible D gene (6 bases). The germline V and J ends were trimmed by 7 bases and 2 bases, with 18 bases remaining between them. CDR3 length: 15 residues. CDR1 and CDR2 (germline): MNHNS, SASEGT. CDR3 protein: CASTTGPTGAYEQYF. CDR3 in DNA: TGTGCCAGCACCACGGGGCCGACAGGAGCCTACGAGCAGTACTTC.

This clonotype was seen more than once but under ten times. This chain joins TRBV7-8 and TRBJ1-2; D call uncertain. The length of the CDR3 is 13 residues. CDR1 is SGHVS, CDR2 FQNEAQ, per germline. Deletions cut 5 bases from V and 8 bases from J, with 15 bases between. In DNA, the CDR3 is TGTGCCAGCAGCCGCCGGGCCCTTTGGGGCTACACCTTC. It specifies CASSRRALWGYTF.